The source of this T cell receptor (beta chain) is a study of T-cell reconstitution after alpha-beta-depleted transplantation in children. This clonotype occurred many times. What it binds is unknown. TCRbeta library preparation incorporated unique molecular identifiers. TCRdb itself ran the PCR reads through MiXCR, one entry per CDR3 protein. This table has approximately 70,000 distinct CDR3 sequences, 4% to 5% appearing once. The CDR3 loop spans 16 amino acids. The trim removed 3 bases at V and 0 bases at J, leaving 7 bases unmatched. CDR1 is DFQATT and CDR2 is SNEGSKA in the germline V gene (reference sequence). Study conclusions and caveats: It was newly produced T cells that mostly accounted for T-cell counts and diversity one year after transplant.

V gene TRBV20-1 combines with J gene TRBJ2-3, with 9 bases that match TRBD2. The sequenced sample was PBMCs, mostly from graft donor cells, obtained 180 days after TCRalphabeta/CD19-depleted stem cell transplant. The sequence derives from a boy under two years old who had a stem cell transplant for acute myeloid leukemia, so the T cells may come from the graft donor. The CDR3 coding sequence is TGCAGTGCTAGTGGGGCTAGCGGGGACAGCACAGATACGCAGTATTTT. Translation: CSASGASGDSTDTQYF.